This TCR beta chain is from a study of T cell responses to AZD1222 COVID-19 vaccine. Study-wide results and limits: Females outnumbered males among donors, who were mostly white British; clonal diversity was possibly underestimated.

Per the germline V gene, CDR1 is KGHSH and CDR2 is LQKENI. After removal of 3 bases from V and 4 bases from J, the junction contained 4 bases not matched to a gene. The CDR3 spans 15 residues. This table comes from immunoSEQ multiplex PCR, and its TCRdb copy is limited to in-frame clones, with some not included. The table includes about 150,000 clones, roughly 90% detected once. Points on this clone: Its antigen is unidentified.

The sample consisted of peripheral blood, taken on day 0 of AZD1222 vaccination. The receptor was derived from an adult in good health. V is TRBV18 and J is TRBJ1-1; 11 bases align to TRBD1. CDR3 protein: CASSPDRGRVTEAFF. In DNA form, the CDR3 reads TGTGCCAGCTCACCGGACAGGGGGCGGGTCACTGAAGCTTTCTTT.